Listed here are 25 T cell receptor beta chains from one sample, sequenced in a study of shared clonotypes between healthy human individuals. Profiled with immunoSEQ multiplex PCR; TCRdb holds only in-frame clones, not every one. Counted here are about 2.2 million clones, 80% to 95% occurring once; the ten biggest clones make up around 1.8%. The naive CD8 subset, CD45RO-negative cells positively selected for CCR7, excluded terminally differentiated effector memory CD45RA+ cells. Sequenced: naive CD8+ T cells from PBMCs. Receptors were obtained from a man aged 18 to 30 in good health. Some clones in this sample may be carry-over from other donors' samples.

V and J are TRBV27 and TRBJ1-3; maybe TRBD1 (5 bases). V dropped 5 bases and J dropped 0 bases, with 17 bases sitting between them. Germline V lookup: CDR1 MNHEY, CDR2 SMNVEV (reference sequence). This CDR3 is 17 amino acids long. CDR3 nucleotides: TGTGCCAGCAGTCCGAGGACACCGACGCTCTCTGGAAACACCATATATTTT. Residues: CASSPRTPTLSGNTIYF.

The count of this clone is one. V is TRBV4-2 and J is TRBJ2-7; D possibly uses TRBD1 or TRBD2 (5 bases each). The CDR3 totals 15 residues. V lost 2 bases to trimming and J lost 1 base, with 12 bases between them. The germline gives CDR1 LGHNA, CDR2 YNFKEQ. DNA of the CDR3: TGTGCCAGCAGCCAAATCCGGGACGCTTCCTACGAGCAGTACTTC. This codes for CASSQIRDASYEQYF.

The rearrangement uses TRBV7-9 and TRBJ1-1, with D hard to call. In germline, CDR1 is SEHNR, CDR2 FQNEAQ (reference sequence). The CDR3 runs 14 residues. V shed 5 bases and J shed 1 base, with 11 bases lying between them. As DNA, the CDR3 is TGTGCCAGCAGCCCTAGCGGCGGGAACACTGAAGCTTTCTTT. Amino acid sequence: CASSPSGGNTEAFF. Full variable domain (remainder filled in from reference TRBV7-9 and TRBJ1-1): DTGVSQNPRHKITKRGQNVTFRCDPISEHNRLYWYRQTLGQGPEFLTYFQNEAQLEKSRLLSDRFSAERPKGSFSTLEIQRTEQGDSAMYLCASSPSGGNTEAFFGQGTRLTVV.

The V and J genes are TRBV19 and TRBJ2-6, with TRBD2 matching over 8 bases. This CDR3 spans 20 amino acids. The junction had 14 bases not matched to a gene; V was cut back by 4 bases and J by 0 bases. Germline V CDR1 and CDR2: LNHDA, SQIVND (reference sequence). The CDR3 protein is CASSTIPWLAGDSGANVLTF. The DNA for the CDR3 is TGTGCCAGTAGTACCATCCCCTGGCTAGCGGGCGACTCTGGGGCCAACGTCCTGACTTTC.

V and J are TRBV5-4 and TRBJ1-2, with 9 bases fitting TRBD1. This CDR3 comprises 14 residues. Germline-derived CDR1 and CDR2 are SGHNT and YYREEE (reference sequence). V lost 3 bases, J lost 4 bases, and 4 bases stayed unmatched. CDR3 amino acids: CASSSGQGLYGYTF. The DNA for the CDR3 is TGTGCCAGCAGCTCGGGACAGGGACTCTATGGCTACACCTTC.

The chain recombines TRBV6-5 with TRBJ2-1; 7 bases are a match to TRBD2. V lost 2 bases, J lost 9 bases, and 7 bases stayed unmatched. Germline lookup yields CDR1 MNHEY and CDR2 SVGAGI. This CDR3 contains 14 residues. CDR3 in DNA: TGTGCCAGCAGTTACGGAGGTGCGGGAGCTGAGCAGTTCTTC. Translation: CASSYGGAGAEQFF.

V and J are TRBV30 and TRBJ1-1; D gene ambiguous. Trimming cost V 3 bases and J 3 bases, with 23 bases left between them. The length of the CDR3 is 17 residues. Germline CDR1 and CDR2: GTSNPN and SVGIG (reference sequence). CDR3 DNA sequence: TGTGCCTGGAGGGGCCCGGGCCCACATAGCACTGACACTGAAGCTTTCTTT. Translating it yields CAWRGPGPHSTDTEAFF.

J is TRBJ2-5 and V is TRBV27; D is unclear. CDR3 length: 13 residues. Trimming removed 1 base at V and 1 base at J, with 4 bases between. In germline, CDR1 is MNHEY, CDR2 SMNVEV (reference sequence). The CDR3 DNA is TGTGCCAGCAGTTTATTCAGCCAAGAGACCCAGTACTTC. The encoded protein is CASSLFSQETQYF.

The chain links TRBV27 to TRBJ2-1, with TRBD1 identical over 9 bases. The V and J ends lost 8 bases and 6 bases, in that order; junction bases with no gene match: 11. Per the germline V gene, CDR1 is MNHEY and CDR2 is SMNVEV (reference sequence). The CDR3 has 15 residues. Here the CDR3 reads CASGPGQGTANEQFF. The DNA for the CDR3 is TGTGCCAGCGGACCGGGACAGGGAACCGCCAATGAGCAGTTCTTC.

In DNA form, the CDR3 reads TGTGCCAGCAGTTTTTCCCCCCGGGGCACTGAAGCTTTCTTT. This sequence encodes CASSFSPRGTEAFF. The rearrangement links TRBV28 to TRBJ1-1; no reliable D call. V was pared by 3 bases and J by 4 bases, with 12 bases between. The length of the CDR3 is 14 residues. CDR1 and CDR2 from the germline V gene are MDHEN and SYDVKM.

The chain carries TRBV18 and TRBJ2-1; weak D call: TRBD2 (5 bases). The V and J ends lost 3 bases and 6 bases respectively, with 18 bases between them. Germline V gives CDR1 KGHSH, CDR2 LQKENI. The CDR3 is made up of 16 amino acids. DNA for the CDR3: TGTGCCAGCTCACCCCGGGATCGGTCCGAGGGCAATGAGCAGTTCTTC. Translating gives CASSPRDRSEGNEQFF.

V and J are TRBV6-4 and TRBJ2-2, with D unresolved. The CDR3 contains 13 residues. Germline V gene data show CDR1 as MRHNA and CDR2 as SNTAGT. V was cut by 3 bases and J by 7 bases, with 9 bases left in between. Written as DNA, the CDR3 is TGTGCCAGCAGTGAAGCTTATCACGGGGAGCTGTTTTTT. It is translated as CASSEAYHGELFF.

This rearrangement joins TRBV14 to TRBJ2-1; 8 bases line up with TRBD2. The CDR3 spans 17 residues. Per the germline V gene, CDR1 is SGHDN and CDR2 is FVKESK. J lost 1 base, V lost 1 base, and 6 bases had no gene match. The CDR3 reads CASSQGGGRPSYNEQFF. CDR3 in DNA: TGTGCCAGCAGCCAAGGGGGCGGGAGGCCATCCTACAATGAGCAGTTCTTC.

V is TRBV7-9 and J is TRBJ2-3; no firm D call. This CDR3 is 13 amino acids long. With 4 bases removed from V and 6 bases from J, the gap between germline ends came to 11 bases. Germline V gene data show CDR1 as SEHNR and CDR2 as FQNEAQ (reference sequence). In nucleotides, the CDR3 is TGTGCCAGCAGCTACTTAGTCTCGGATACGCAGTATTTT. Amino acids: CASSYLVSDTQYF.

V usage is TRBV6-1 and J usage is TRBJ2-5, with D perhaps given as TRBD1 or TRBD2 (5 bases each). This CDR3 contains 13 residues. The germline V gene encodes CDR1 MNHNS and CDR2 SASEGT. The V and J ends lost 6 bases and 4 bases respectively, with 12 bases between them. The CDR3, as DNA: TGTGCCAGCAGGGAGAGGGGTGGAGAGACCCAGTACTTC. It encodes CASRERGGETQYF.

This clone came up a few times. This specimen includes other DNA sequences encoding the same CDR3. CDR3 amino acids: CASSPGGPEAFF. CDR3 nucleotides: TGTGCCAGCAGCCCCGGTGGGCCTGAAGCTTTCTTT. The rearrangement uses TRBV7-9 and TRBJ1-1; the D is unclear. The germline V gene encodes CDR1 SEHNR and CDR2 FQNEAQ (reference sequence). The CDR3 runs 12 residues. Trimming pared 5 bases from V and 6 bases from J, leaving 10 bases between.

This rearrangement joins TRBV4-2 to TRBJ2-3, with 10 bases identical to TRBD2. After removal of 1 base from V and 4 bases from J, the junction contained 5 bases not matched to a gene. The CDR3 is 16 amino acids. Germline loops: CDR1 LGHNA, CDR2 YNFKEQ. The CDR3 here is CASSQVPAGGPDTQYF. Here the CDR3 DNA reads TGTGCCAGCAGCCAAGTCCCAGCGGGAGGGCCAGATACGCAGTATTTT.

J is TRBJ2-7 and V is TRBV28, with 8 bases aligning to TRBD2. The CDR3 extends over 16 amino acids. Trimming took 10 bases from V and 4 from J; bases not matched to a gene: 18. Germline CDR1 and CDR2: MDHEN and SYDVKM. The CDR3, as DNA: TGTGCCACCGCTAGTCAGCGGGAGTCCCAAGGGTACGAGCAGTACTTC. Translated: CATASQRESQGYEQYF. Full variable domain (outside the CDR3, taken from reference TRBV28 and TRBJ2-7): DVKVTQSSRYLVKRTGEKVFLECVQDMDHENMFWYRQDPGLGLRLIYFSYDVKMKEKGDIPEGYSVSREKKERFSLILESASTNQTSMYLCATASQRESQGYEQYFGPGTRLTVT.

CDR3 region: CASSVAGDGTQYF. CDR3 sequence (DNA): TGTGCCAGCAGCGTAGCGGGGGACGGGACCCAGTACTTC. V gene TRBV9 combines with J gene TRBJ2-5, with D possibly matching TRBD2 (6 bases). The ends were cut back, 0 bases at V and 7 bases at J, with 10 bases in the middle. CDR3 size: 13 residues. Per germline, CDR1 SGDLS and CDR2 YYNGEE. The whole variable domain, remainder taken from reference TRBV9 and TRBJ2-5, is DSGVTQTPKHLITATGQRVTLRCSPRSGDLSVYWYQQSLDQGLQFLIQYYNGEERAKGNILERFSAQQFPDLHSELNLSSLELGDSALYFCASSVAGDGTQYFGPGTRLLVL.

This chain connects TRBV7-3 to TRBJ1-1; D might be TRBD1 (6 bases). V lost 4 bases, J lost 1 base, and 10 bases lay in between. Looked up from germline, CDR1 is SGHTA and CDR2 is FQGTGA. This CDR3 spans 14 amino acids. In DNA form, the CDR3 reads TGTGCCAGCAGCTCAAAGACAGGGAACACTGAAGCTTTCTTT. It codes for CASSSKTGNTEAFF. Together with reference TRBV7-3 and TRBJ1-1, the CDR3 gives the full variable domain: GAGVSQTPSNKVTEKGKYVELRCDPISGHTALYWYRQSLGQGPEFLIYFQGTGAADDSGLPNDRFFAVRPEGSVSTLKIQRTERGDSAVYLCASSSKTGNTEAFFGQGTRLTVV.

The chain couples TRBV5-8 to TRBJ1-3; D not resolved. The germline V and J ends were trimmed by 2 bases and 2 bases, with 11 bases remaining between them. This CDR3 is 15 amino acids long. Germline V gene lookup returns CDR1 SGHTS and CDR2 YDEGEE. CDR3 residues: CASSFRQLPGNTIYF. DNA for the CDR3: TGTGCCAGCAGCTTCCGCCAGCTCCCTGGAAACACCATATATTTT.

The J gene is TRBJ2-7, the V gene TRBV7-2, with D uncertain. There are 12 residues in the CDR3. V was shortened by 5 bases and J by 6 bases, with 11 bases between the two germline ends. Per germline, CDR1 SGHTA and CDR2 FQGNSA. The CDR3 sequence is CASSPREVEQYF. CDR3 nucleotides: TGTGCCAGCAGCCCCCGCGAGGTCGAGCAGTACTTC. Full variable domain (outside the CDR3, taken from reference TRBV7-2 and TRBJ2-7): GAGVSQSPSNKVTEKGKDVELRCDPISGHTALYWYRQSLGQGLEFLIYFQGNSAPDKSGLPSDRFSAERTGGSVSTLTIQRTQQEDSAVYLCASSPREVEQYFGPGTRLTVT.

The chain has TRBV27 and TRBJ2-1; TRBD2 aligns across 11 bases. The V gene's germline CDR1 is MNHEY and CDR2 SMNVEV (reference sequence). The CDR3 extends over 18 amino acids. The V segment lost 5 bases and the J segment 3 bases; nucleotides outside the gene matches: 12. CDR3 nucleotide sequence: TGTGCCAGCAGTCCCTACCGATTGACTAGCGGGAACTACAATGAGCAGTTCTTC. This codes for CASSPYRLTSGNYNEQFF.

The genes are TRBV4-1 and TRBJ2-7; D is unclear. Germline values: CDR1 MGHRA, CDR2 YSYEKL. CDR3 size: 15 residues. Trimming removed 0 bases from V and 0 bases from J, with 9 bases in between. CDR3 in amino acids: CASSQELYSSYEQYF. The DNA for the CDR3 is TGCGCCAGCAGCCAAGAGCTCTACAGCTCCTACGAGCAGTACTTC.

The genes are TRBV7-9 and TRBJ2-7, with 9 positions matching TRBD2. Germline assignment: CDR1 SEHNR and CDR2 FQNEAQ (reference sequence). This CDR3 has 16 residues. With 0 bases clipped from V and 2 bases from J, the junction kept 5 bases outside the gene matches. This CDR3 is CASSLAQSSGTYEQYF. Written as DNA, the CDR3 is TGTGCCAGCAGCTTAGCGCAGTCTAGCGGGACCTACGAGCAGTACTTC.